The T cell receptor beta chain under discussion was sequenced for a study of spatial heterogeneity in lung cancer. Regarding time point: sample taken at primary tumor resection. The authors sequenced whole RNA from tumor, nontumor lung or frozen PBMC without sorting. This clonotype was seen more than once but under ten times. Every TCR cDNA molecule bore a unique molecular identifier. Using its own MiXCR run on the 5' RACE reads, TCRdb lists one record per CDR3 protein. The sample comprises about 92,000 distinct CDR3 sequences, 9.5% to 15% of which are singletons, and about 40% rests with the top ten. CDR3 length: 13 amino acids. CDR1 is SQVTM and CDR2 is ANQGSEA in the germline V gene. Trimming cost V 3 bases and J 4 bases, with 12 bases left between them.

This TCR was sampled from a male donor with early-stage non-small cell lung cancer. The V gene is TRBV29-1, the J gene TRBJ1-2; possibly TRBD1 for D (6 bases). The specimen was PBMCs, collected at surgery. Here the CDR3 DNA reads TGCAGCGTTGACGGGTTCAGGGGCTATGGCTACACCTTC. This encodes CSVDGFRGYGYTF.